What follows are 28 T cell receptor beta chains derived from one specimen sequenced in a study of CD8 T cells in Susac syndrome. Reverse transcription used roughly 0.45 to 1 ug RNA and random hexamers. MiXCR, applied by TCRdb to the immunoSEQ multiplex PCR reads, yields one record per CDR3 protein. The table shows fewer than 70,000 distinct CDR3 sequences, with over 90% occurring only once. The sequenced sample was CD8+ T cells from PBMCs. All receptors derive from a human donor in good health.

The chain carries TRBV11-2 and TRBJ2-7; TRBD1 agrees at 8 bases. The V segment lost 0 bases and the J segment 4 bases; nucleotides outside the gene matches: 8. The germline V gene encodes CDR1 SGHAT and CDR2 FQNNGV. The CDR3 length is 16 residues. CDR3 DNA sequence: TGTGCCAGCAGCTTAGATTACCAGGGGGCTAATTACGAGCAGTACTTC. It encodes CASSLDYQGANYEQYF. Full variable domain (rest looked up from reference TRBV11-2 and TRBJ2-7): EAGVAQSPRYKIIEKRQSVAFWCNPISGHATLYWYQQILGQGPKLLIQFQNNGVVDDSQLPKDRFSAERLKGVDSTLKIQPAKLEDSAVYLCASSLDYQGANYEQYFGPGTRLTVT.

CDR3 sequence: CASSPPNRAGGAFF. DNA of the CDR3: TGCGCCAGCAGCCCCCCCAACCGGGCCGGAGGGGCTTTCTTT. V usage is TRBV4-1 and J usage is TRBJ1-1; D not resolved. This CDR3 is built from 14 residues. Trimming took off 4 bases at V and 11 bases at J, with 20 bases between the two ends. Germline V lookup: CDR1 MGHRA, CDR2 YSYEKL.

The CDR3 protein is CAGSTEAFF. Here the CDR3 DNA reads TGTGCCGGTTCCACTGAAGCTTTCTTT. The chain links TRBV28 to TRBJ1-1; D uncertain. The CDR3 extends over 9 amino acids. Germline CDR1 MDHEN, CDR2 SYDVKM. Trimming left V 11 bases short and J 4 bases short, with 5 bases between.

This rearrangement joins TRBV29-1 to TRBJ1-1; a possible D gene is TRBD1 (5 bases). CDR1 is SQVTM, CDR2 ANQGSEA, per germline. With 6 bases removed from V and 3 bases from J, the gap between germline ends came to 20 bases. The CDR3 has 15 residues. The CDR3: CSVPAGGNIDTEAFF. The CDR3 nucleotides are TGCAGCGTGCCGGCGGGGGGGAATATCGACACTGAAGCTTTCTTT.

This chain links TRBV5-6 with TRBJ2-5; D unclear. The CDR3 has 15 residues. CDR1 and CDR2 (germline): SGHDT, YYEEEE. Trimming removed 2 bases from V and 1 base from J, with 12 bases in between. CDR3 nucleotides: TGTGCCAGCAGCTTATACCAGCTTCTCCAAGAGACCCAGTACTTC. It codes for CASSLYQLLQETQYF.

This chain links TRBV10-3 with TRBJ2-7; perhaps D is TRBD1 or TRBD2 (6 bases each). Germline V gene lookup returns CDR1 ENHRY and CDR2 SYGVKD. Trimming stripped 10 bases from V and 3 bases from J, with 13 bases between. This CDR3 has 12 residues. CDR3 protein: CATRDTYYEQYF. The CDR3 coding sequence is TGTGCCACGCGGGACACCTACTACGAGCAGTACTTC.

J is TRBJ2-7 and V is TRBV4-1; D is undetermined. Deletions cut 1 base from V and 3 bases from J, with 7 bases between. CDR3 size: 13 residues. Germline assignment: CDR1 MGHRA and CDR2 YSYEKL. In nucleotides, the CDR3 is TGCGCCAGCAGCCAAGTGAAAGACTACGAGCAGTACTTC. Amino acids: CASSQVKDYEQYF.

The chain has TRBV19 and TRBJ1-1; D is possibly TRBD1 (6 bases). V lost 1 base to trimming and J lost 6 bases, with 15 bases between them. Germline V gives CDR1 LNHDA, CDR2 SQIVND (reference sequence). CDR3 size: 15 residues. The CDR3 spells CASSIGFTGTSEAFF. In DNA form, the CDR3 reads TGTGCCAGTAGTATAGGTTTCACAGGGACTTCTGAAGCTTTCTTT.

This chain links TRBV19 with TRBJ2-3; TRBD2 might be the D (5 bases). Germline values: CDR1 LNHDA, CDR2 SQIVND (reference sequence). The CDR3 is 14 amino acids. V lost 7 bases to trimming and J lost 7 bases, with 18 bases between them. The CDR3 here is CASTDPLSGYTQYF. CDR3 nucleotides: TGTGCCAGTACCGATCCCCTATCGGGGTATACGCAGTATTTT.

The chain has TRBV7-6 and TRBJ2-1; TRBD2 matches 9 bases. Germline loops: CDR1 SGHVS, CDR2 FNYEAQ. J was trimmed by 7 bases and V by 1 base; bases with no gene match: 5. The CDR3 has 15 residues. The CDR3 loop is CASSLELAGGNEQFF. CDR3 nucleotide sequence: TGTGCCAGCAGCTTAGAACTAGCGGGTGGGAATGAGCAGTTCTTC.

The J gene is TRBJ1-5, the V gene TRBV3-1; D might be TRBD1 (5 bases). Trimming left V 5 bases short and J 7 bases short, with 18 bases between. CDR1 and CDR2 (germline): LGHDT, YNNKEL (reference sequence). This CDR3 comprises 15 residues. Here the CDR3 DNA reads TGTGCCAGCAGCTTCGGGACTGAAAGTTACCAGCCCCAGCATTTT. Translating gives CASSFGTESYQPQHF.

The rearrangement joins TRBV9 to TRBJ2-2, with 8 nucleotides matching TRBD1. The CDR3 is made up of 16 amino acids. Germline V gene data show CDR1 as SGDLS and CDR2 as YYNGEE. J gave up 5 bases and V 3 bases, and 9 bases lay outside the gene matches. The CDR3 sequence: CASSEARTGRTGELFF. CDR3 coding DNA: TGTGCCAGCAGCGAGGCCCGGACAGGGAGGACCGGGGAGCTGTTTTTT.

The rearrangement links TRBV4-2 to TRBJ2-3; 8 bases map to TRBD2. Trimming removed 0 bases from V and 4 bases from J; junction bases left unmatched: 6. The CDR3 has 16 residues. CDR1 is LGHNA and CDR2 is YNFKEQ in the germline V gene. This CDR3 reads CASSQDGTSGADTQYF. The DNA of the CDR3 is TGTGCCAGCAGCCAAGATGGGACTAGTGGGGCAGATACGCAGTATTTT.

The chain combines TRBV5-6 with TRBJ2-5; tentatively, D is TRBD1 (5 bases). V was cut by 3 bases and J by 2 bases, with 14 bases left in between. The CDR3 spans 15 residues. Germline V lookup: CDR1 SGHDT, CDR2 YYEEEE. CDR3 region: CASSSGPFLQETQYF. The CDR3 bases are TGTGCCAGCAGCTCAGGGCCCTTCCTTCAAGAGACCCAGTACTTC.

This chain uses TRBV28 with TRBJ2-7; the match to TRBD1 covers 11 bases. CDR1 is MDHEN, CDR2 SYDVKM, per germline. V lost 5 bases to trimming and J lost 0 bases; unmatched junction nucleotides: 6. The CDR3 length is 16 residues. The CDR3 bases are TGTGCCAGCAGTCCCGGGACAGGGGGTTTCTCCTACGAGCAGTACGTC. Translation gives CASSPGTGGFSYEQYV.

This clonotype was found a few times. The rearrangement joins TRBV12-3 or TRBV12-4 to TRBJ1-5; D is unresolved. CDR3 length: 13 residues. Trimming took 1 base from V and 7 from J, leaving 8 bases between them. The CDR3 nucleotides are TGTGCCAGCAGTTTAGGGGGAGGGCAGCCCCAGCATTTT. Its protein product is CASSLGGGQPQHF.

The chain has TRBV5-6 and TRBJ2-7; 7 nucleotides match TRBD2. CDR1 is SGHDT, CDR2 YYEEEE, per germline. Trimming took 1 base from V and 3 from J; bases not matched to a gene: 1. CDR3 length: 13 residues. The CDR3 loop reads CASSLSGVYEQYV. CDR3 DNA sequence: TGTGCCAGCAGCTTGAGCGGGGTCTACGAGCAGTACGTC.

The rearrangement joins TRBV12-3 or TRBV12-4 to TRBJ2-4; the D gene could be TRBD1 or TRBD2 (5 bases each). This CDR3 has 10 amino acids. Trimming cost V 6 bases and J 13 bases, with 10 bases left between them. The CDR3 sequence is CASSRGPQYF. CDR3 sequence (DNA): TGTGCCAGCAGCCGGGGACCCCAGTACTTC.

The rearrangement joins TRBV5-4 to TRBJ1-1; unclear D gene. Germline CDR1 SGHNT, CDR2 YYREEE (reference sequence). The CDR3 consists of 15 residues. Trimming removed 0 bases from V and 3 bases from J, with 12 bases in between. CDR3 protein: CASSLVWGGDTEAFF. CDR3 coding DNA: TGTGCCAGCAGCTTGGTCTGGGGAGGAGACACTGAAGCTTTCTTT.

This chain joins TRBV19 and TRBJ1-1; weak D call: TRBD1 (5 bases). CDR1 and CDR2 (germline): LNHDA, SQIVND (reference sequence). The CDR3 consists of 14 residues. Trimming pared 3 bases from V and 2 bases from J, leaving 10 bases between. CDR3 sequence: CASSMWGGNTEAFF. DNA for the CDR3: TGTGCCAGTAGTATGTGGGGGGGAAACACTGAAGCTTTCTTT.

The rearrangement uses TRBV19 and TRBJ2-7; weak D call: TRBD1 (6 bases). The CDR3 runs 13 residues. V lost 3 bases and J 4 bases, leaving 10 bases between the germline ends. Germline CDR1 LNHDA, CDR2 SQIVND (reference sequence). The CDR3 DNA is TGTGCCAGTAGTATCATTCAGGGGTACGAGCAGTACTTC. It encodes CASSIIQGYEQYF.

The gene calls are TRBV6-2 or TRBV6-3 and TRBJ2-7, with D hard to call. Per the germline V gene, CDR1 is MNHEY and CDR2 is SVGEGT. This CDR3 is built from 13 residues. V was cut by 2 bases and J by 1 base, with 6 bases left in between. The CDR3 DNA reads as TGTGCCAGCAGTTACGGGCAGTCCTACGAGCAGTACGTC. Its protein product is CASSYGQSYEQYV.

The CDR3 DNA sequence: TGCGCCAGCAGTCCCACCCCCGAAGGGGGGAACACTGAAGCTTTCTTT. Its protein product is CASSPTPEGGNTEAFF. The J gene is TRBJ1-1, the V gene TRBV5-1; TRBD1 might be the D (6 bases). Germline V gives CDR1 SGHRS, CDR2 YFSETQ. This CDR3 is built from 16 residues. V was shortened by 5 bases and J by 1 base, with 18 bases between the two germline ends.

This clonotype is a singleton in its sample. The V and J genes are TRBV12-3 or TRBV12-4 and TRBJ1-1; a possible D gene is TRBD1 (5 bases). CDR3 length: 17 residues. The V end was cut by 7 bases, the J end by 4 bases, with 25 bases between. CDR3 DNA: TGTGCCAGCACCACCCTTGACAGAGCCCAGTTTGGCACTGAAGCTTTCTTT. This translates into CASTTLDRAQFGTEAFF.

V and J are TRBV2 and TRBJ2-7, with a possible D match to TRBD2 (6 bases). The germline V gene encodes CDR1 SNHLY and CDR2 FYNNEI. The germline V and J ends were trimmed by 0 bases and 0 bases, with 12 bases remaining between them. The CDR3 consists of 16 residues. CDR3 bases: TGTGCCAGCAGTGAAGCGCCGGGGGTGAGCTCCTACGAGCAGTACTTC. Amino acid sequence: CASSEAPGVSSYEQYF.

The chain links TRBV18 to TRBJ2-2; the D is unclear. The CDR3 consists of 14 residues. Germline loops: CDR1 KGHSH, CDR2 LQKENI. Between the trimmed V and J ends, which lost 2 bases and 2 bases, there was a span of 6 bases. The CDR3 spells CASSPGVNTGELFF. The CDR3 coding sequence is TGTGCCAGCTCACCAGGGGTCAACACCGGGGAGCTGTTTTTT.

The chain joins TRBV28 to TRBJ1-1, with D tentatively TRBD1 (5 bases). CDR1 and CDR2 (germline): MDHEN, SYDVKM. This CDR3 contains 15 residues. Trimming shortened V by 4 bases and J by 5 bases, and 17 bases separated the two germline ends. The CDR3 is CASSSPDEGRTEAFF. CDR3 DNA: TGTGCCAGCAGTTCCCCCGATGAGGGACGAACTGAAGCTTTCTTT. Based on the CDR3 plus reference TRBV28 and TRBJ1-1, the full variable domain is DVKVTQSSRYLVKRTGEKVFLECVQDMDHENMFWYRQDPGLGLRLIYFSYDVKMKEKGDIPEGYSVSREKKERFSLILESASTNQTSMYLCASSSPDEGRTEAFFGQGTRLTVV.

CDR3 residues: CASSLGGQGFSYEQYF. In DNA, the CDR3 is TGTGCCAGCAGCTTAGGGGGACAGGGTTTCTCCTACGAGCAGTACTTC. The chain couples TRBV7-2 to TRBJ2-7, with TRBD1 identical over 9 bases. Germline V CDR1 and CDR2: SGHTA, FQGNSA. V lost 1 base, J lost 0 bases, and 4 bases stayed unmatched. The CDR3 totals 16 residues.